The clone carrying this T cell receptor beta chain showed up just a few times. Its antigen is as yet unknown. This CDR3 is built from 14 residues. V lost 4 bases to trimming and J lost 3 bases; unmatched junction nucleotides: 6. Germline CDR1 is SGHRS and CDR2 is YFSETQ. These data come from a study of blood T cells in healthy people across ages. Whole-study results and caveats: It was held that diversity estimates obtained from one million T cells represented underestimates.

The donors, healthy Caucasians from Russia, were aged 6 to 90. Samples each yielded at least 6 micrograms of total RNA. A second PCR, run for about 6 to 11 cycles, used a sample-barcoded 5' primer plus a J-beta primer mix. All samples gave at least 3 million CDR3-containing paired-end reads. Each CDR3 protein gets one entry after TCRdb re-called the 5' RACE reads with MiXCR. This repertoire shows 1.5 million to 2 million distinct CDR3 sequences, 35% to 50% found once; its top ten account for about 23%. V and J are TRBV5-1 and TRBJ1-2; 7 nucleotides agree with TRBD1. What was sequenced was blood. This receptor was obtained from a human donor in good health. CDR3 residues: CASSEIGGHYGYTF. The CDR3 DNA reads TGCGCCAGCAGCGAGATAGGGGGCCACTATGGCTACACCTTC.